This T cell receptor beta chain derives from a study of blood T cell repertoires in COVID-19. As for the study in general: Specimens from acute and convalescent COVID-19 originated in the United States, Italy and Spain. Sample material is recorded as cDNA or gDNA derived from T cells, B-cell-depleted T cells, or PBMCs.

Method: immunoSEQ multiplex PCR; TCRdb's copy keeps in-frame clones and lacks some. Here the sample spans 210,000 or so clones, around four fifths being singletons. Germline assignment: CDR1 SGHAT and CDR2 FQNNGV. The CDR3 has 15 amino acids. The J segment lost 1 base and the V segment lost 5 bases, leaving 6 bases of the junction unmatched. This chain joins TRBV11-2 and TRBJ2-7; 9 bases map to TRBD2. The clonotype originates from a human donor in a cohort sampled during active COVID-19. Sequencing was performed on peripheral blood. CDR3 DNA: TGTGCCAGCAGCCCGCGAGCGGGAGGATCCTACGAGCAGTACTTC. Translation: CASSPRAGGSYEQYF.